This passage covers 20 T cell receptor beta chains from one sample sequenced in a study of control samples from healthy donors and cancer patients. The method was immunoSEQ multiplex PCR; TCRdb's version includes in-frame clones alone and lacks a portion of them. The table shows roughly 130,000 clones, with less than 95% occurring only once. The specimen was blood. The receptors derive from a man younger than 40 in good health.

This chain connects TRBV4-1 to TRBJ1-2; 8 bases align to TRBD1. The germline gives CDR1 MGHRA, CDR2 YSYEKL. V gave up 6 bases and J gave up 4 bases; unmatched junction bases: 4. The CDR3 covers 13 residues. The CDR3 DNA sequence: TGCGCCAGCAGTCCAGGGGGCGGCTATGGCTACACCTTC. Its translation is CASSPGGGYGYTF.

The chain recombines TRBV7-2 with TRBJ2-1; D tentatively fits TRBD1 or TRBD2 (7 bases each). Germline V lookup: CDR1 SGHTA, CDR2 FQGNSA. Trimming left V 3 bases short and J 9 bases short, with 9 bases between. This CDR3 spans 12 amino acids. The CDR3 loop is CASSFRGGEQFF. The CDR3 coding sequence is TGTGCCAGCAGCTTCAGGGGGGGTGAGCAGTTCTTC.

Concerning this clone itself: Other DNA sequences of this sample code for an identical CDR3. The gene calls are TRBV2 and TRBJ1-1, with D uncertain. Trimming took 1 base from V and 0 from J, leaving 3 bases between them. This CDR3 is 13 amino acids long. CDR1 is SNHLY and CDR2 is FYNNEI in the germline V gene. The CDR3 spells CASSEEMNTEAFF. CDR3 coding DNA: TGTGCCAGCAGTGAAGAAATGAACACTGAAGCTTTCTTT.

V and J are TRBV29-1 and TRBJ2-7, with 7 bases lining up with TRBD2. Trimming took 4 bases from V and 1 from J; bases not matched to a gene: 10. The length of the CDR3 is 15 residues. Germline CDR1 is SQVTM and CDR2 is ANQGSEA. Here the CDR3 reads CSVAVGAGRSYEQYF. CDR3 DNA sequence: TGCAGCGTTGCCGTAGGAGCGGGAAGATCCTACGAGCAGTACTTC.

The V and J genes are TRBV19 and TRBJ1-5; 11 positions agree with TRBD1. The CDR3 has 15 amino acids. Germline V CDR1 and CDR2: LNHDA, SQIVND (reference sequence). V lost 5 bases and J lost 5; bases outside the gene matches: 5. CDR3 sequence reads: CASSSGTGGHQPQHF. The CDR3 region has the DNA TGTGCCAGTAGTTCAGGGACAGGGGGGCATCAGCCCCAGCATTTT.

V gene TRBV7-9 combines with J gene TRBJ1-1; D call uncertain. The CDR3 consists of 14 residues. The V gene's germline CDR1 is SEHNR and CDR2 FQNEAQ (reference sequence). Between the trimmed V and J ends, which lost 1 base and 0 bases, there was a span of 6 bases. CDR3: CASSLVTLNTEAFF. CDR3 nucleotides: TGTGCCAGCAGCTTAGTCACCTTGAACACTGAAGCTTTCTTT.

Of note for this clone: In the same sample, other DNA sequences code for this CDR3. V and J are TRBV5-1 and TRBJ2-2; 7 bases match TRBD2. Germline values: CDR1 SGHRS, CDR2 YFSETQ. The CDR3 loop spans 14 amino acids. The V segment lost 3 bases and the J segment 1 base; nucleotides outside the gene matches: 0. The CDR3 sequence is CASSWEGNTGELFF. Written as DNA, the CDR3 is TGCGCCAGCAGCTGGGAGGGGAACACCGGGGAGCTGTTTTTT.

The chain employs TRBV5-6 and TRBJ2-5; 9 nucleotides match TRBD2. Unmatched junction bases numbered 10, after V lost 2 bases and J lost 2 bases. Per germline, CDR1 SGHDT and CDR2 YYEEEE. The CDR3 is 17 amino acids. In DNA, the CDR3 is TGTGCCAGCAGCTTCCCCTGGGGAGCGGGGGGTCAAGAGACCCAGTACTTC. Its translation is CASSFPWGAGGQETQYF.

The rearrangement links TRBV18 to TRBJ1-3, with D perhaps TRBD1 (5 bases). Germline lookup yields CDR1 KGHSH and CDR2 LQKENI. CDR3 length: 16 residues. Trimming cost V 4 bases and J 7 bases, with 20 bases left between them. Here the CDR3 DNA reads TGTGCCAGCTCACAATTGGCCGGGGCTCACGGGAACACCATATATTTT. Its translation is CASSQLAGAHGNTIYF.

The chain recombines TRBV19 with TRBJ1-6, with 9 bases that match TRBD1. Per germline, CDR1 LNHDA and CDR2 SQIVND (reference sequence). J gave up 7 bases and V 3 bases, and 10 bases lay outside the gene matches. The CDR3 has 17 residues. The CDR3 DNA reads TGTGCCAGTAGTATCATAGGACAGGGGTCCAGAAATTCACCCCTCCACTTT. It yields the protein CASSIIGQGSRNSPLHF. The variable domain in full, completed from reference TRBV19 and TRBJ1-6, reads DGGITQSPKYLFRKEGQNVTLSCEQNLNHDAMYWYRQDPGQGLRLIYYSQIVNDFQKGDIAEGYSVSREKKESFPLTVTSAQKNPTAFYLCASSIIGQGSRNSPLHFGNGTRLTVT.

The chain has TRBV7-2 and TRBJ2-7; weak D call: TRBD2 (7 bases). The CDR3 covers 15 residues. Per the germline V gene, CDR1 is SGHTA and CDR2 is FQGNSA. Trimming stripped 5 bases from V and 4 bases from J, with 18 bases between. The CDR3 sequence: CASSVGQGGGYEQYF. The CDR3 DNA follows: TGTGCCAGCAGCGTAGGGCAGGGAGGGGGGTACGAGCAGTACTTC. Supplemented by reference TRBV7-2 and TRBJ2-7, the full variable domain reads GAGVSQSPSNKVTEKGKDVELRCDPISGHTALYWYRQSLGQGLEFLIYFQGNSAPDKSGLPSDRFSAERTGGSVSTLTIQRTQQEDSAVYLCASSVGQGGGYEQYFGPGTRLTVT.

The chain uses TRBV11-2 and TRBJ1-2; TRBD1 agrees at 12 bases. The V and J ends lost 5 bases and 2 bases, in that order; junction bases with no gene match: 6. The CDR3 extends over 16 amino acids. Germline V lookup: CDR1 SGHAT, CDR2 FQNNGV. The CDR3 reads CASSPRGTGGNYGYTF. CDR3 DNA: TGTGCCAGCAGCCCCCGGGGGACAGGGGGCAACTATGGCTACACCTTC.

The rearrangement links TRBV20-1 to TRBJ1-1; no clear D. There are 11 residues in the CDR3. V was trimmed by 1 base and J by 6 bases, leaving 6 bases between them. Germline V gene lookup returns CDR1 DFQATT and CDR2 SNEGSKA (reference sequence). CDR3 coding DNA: TGCAGTGCTAGAGCCGGCCCTGAAGCTTTCTTT. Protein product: CSARAGPEAFF.

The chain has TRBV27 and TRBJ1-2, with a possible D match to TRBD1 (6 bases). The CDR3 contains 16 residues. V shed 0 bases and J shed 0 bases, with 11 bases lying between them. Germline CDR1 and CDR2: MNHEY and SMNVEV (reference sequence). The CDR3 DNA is TGTGCCAGCAGTTTATCCAAACAGGGTACTAACTATGGCTACACCTTC. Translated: CASSLSKQGTNYGYTF.

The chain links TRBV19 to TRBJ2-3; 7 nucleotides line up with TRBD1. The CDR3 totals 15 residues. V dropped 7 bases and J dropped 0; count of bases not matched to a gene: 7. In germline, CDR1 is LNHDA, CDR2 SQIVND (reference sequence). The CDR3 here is CASTLGGFSTDTQYF. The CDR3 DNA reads TGTGCCAGTACACTAGGGGGCTTTAGCACAGATACGCAGTATTTT.

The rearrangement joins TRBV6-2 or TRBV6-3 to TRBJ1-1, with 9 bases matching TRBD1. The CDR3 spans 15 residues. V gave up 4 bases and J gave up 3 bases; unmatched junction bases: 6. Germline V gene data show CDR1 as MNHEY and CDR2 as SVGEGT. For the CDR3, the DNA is TGTGCCAGCAGTTTGGGGACAGGGCCATACACTGAAGCTTTCTTT. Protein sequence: CASSLGTGPYTEAFF.

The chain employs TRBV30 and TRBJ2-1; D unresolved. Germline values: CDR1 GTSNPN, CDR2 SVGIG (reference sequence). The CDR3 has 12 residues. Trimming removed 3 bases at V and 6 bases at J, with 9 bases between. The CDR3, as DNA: TGTGCCTGGAGCCTTGTCGGCAATGAGCAGTTCTTC. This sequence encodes CAWSLVGNEQFF.

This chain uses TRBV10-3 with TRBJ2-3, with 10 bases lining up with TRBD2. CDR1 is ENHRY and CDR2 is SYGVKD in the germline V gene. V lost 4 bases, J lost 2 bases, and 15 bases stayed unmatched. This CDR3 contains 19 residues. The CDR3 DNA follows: TGTGCCATCAGTGGCCGACCTAGCGGGGGCCCCCCCGTCACAGATACGCAGTATTTT. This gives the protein CAISGRPSGGPPVTDTQYF.

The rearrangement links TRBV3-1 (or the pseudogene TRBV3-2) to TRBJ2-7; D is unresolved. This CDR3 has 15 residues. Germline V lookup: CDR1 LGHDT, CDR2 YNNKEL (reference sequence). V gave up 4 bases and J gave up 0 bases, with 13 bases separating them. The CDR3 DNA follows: TGTGCCAGCAGCCTAGACCCGCGGTCCTCCTACGAGCAGTACTTC. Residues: CASSLDPRSSYEQYF.

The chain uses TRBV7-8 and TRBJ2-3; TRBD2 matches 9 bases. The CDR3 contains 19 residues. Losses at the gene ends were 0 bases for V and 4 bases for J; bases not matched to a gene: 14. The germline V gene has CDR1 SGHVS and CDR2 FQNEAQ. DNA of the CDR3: TGTGCCAGCAGCTTAGCGTGGAATAGCGGGGGCCGGGGGGCAGATACGCAGTATTTT. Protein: CASSLAWNSGGRGADTQYF. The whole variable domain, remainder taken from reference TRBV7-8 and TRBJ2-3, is GAGVSQSPRYKVAKRGQDVALRCDPISGHVSLFWYQQALGQGPEFLTYFQNEAQLDKSGLPSDRFFAERPEGSVSTLKIQRTQQEDSAVYLCASSLAWNSGGRGADTQYFGPGTRLTVL.